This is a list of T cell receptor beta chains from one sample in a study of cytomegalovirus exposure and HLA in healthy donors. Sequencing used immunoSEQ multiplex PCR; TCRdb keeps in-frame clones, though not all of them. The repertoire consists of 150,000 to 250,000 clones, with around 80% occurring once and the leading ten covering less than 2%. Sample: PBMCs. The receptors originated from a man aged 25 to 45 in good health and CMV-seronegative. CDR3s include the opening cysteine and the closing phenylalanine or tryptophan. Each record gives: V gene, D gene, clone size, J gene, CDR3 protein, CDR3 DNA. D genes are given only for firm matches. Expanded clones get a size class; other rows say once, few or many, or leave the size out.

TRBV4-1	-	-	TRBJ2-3	CASSQRWVGADTQYF	TGCGCCAGCAGCCAGAGGTGGGTCGGAGCAGATACGCAGTATTTT
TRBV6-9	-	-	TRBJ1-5	CASSYSGTVYSNQPQHF	TGTGCCAGCAGTTATTCGGGCACTGTGTATAGCAATCAGCCCCAGCATTTT
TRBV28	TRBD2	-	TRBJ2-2	CASSSRWLAGGGELFF	TGTGCCAGCAGTTCCAGGTGGCTAGCGGGAGGTGGGGAGCTGTTTTTT
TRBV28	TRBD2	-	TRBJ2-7	CASSISGTSYEQYF	TGTGCCAGCAGTATTAGCGGGACATCCTACGAGCAGTACTTC
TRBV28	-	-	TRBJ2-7	CASSPRGTEEQYF	TGTGCCAGCAGTCCTCGGGGGACAGAAGAGCAGTACTTC
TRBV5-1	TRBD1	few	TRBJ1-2	CASGQGYANGYTF	TGCGCCAGCGGACAGGGTTACGCAAATGGCTACACCTTC
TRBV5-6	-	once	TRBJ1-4	CASSPREFTNEKLFF	TGTGCCAGCAGCCCCCGGGAGTTCACTAATGAAAAACTGTTTTTT
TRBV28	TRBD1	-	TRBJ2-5	CASSPPGGTGETQYF	TGTGCCAGCAGTCCCCCCGGAGGGACAGGGGAGACCCAGTACTTC
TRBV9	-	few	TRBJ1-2	CASSVDRGFGYTF	TGTGCCAGCAGTGTCGATAGGGGGTTTGGCTACACCTTC
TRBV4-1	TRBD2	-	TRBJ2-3	CASSPGTSGRTDTQYF	TGCGCCAGCAGCCCCGGGACTAGCGGCCGCACAGATACGCAGTATTTT
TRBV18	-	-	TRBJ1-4	CASSRGGTSGEKLFF	TGTGCCAGCTCAAGAGGAGGGACTTCAGGTGAAAAACTGTTTTTT
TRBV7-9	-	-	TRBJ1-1	CASSFSSTEAFF	TGTGCCAGCAGCTTCTCTAGCACTGAAGCTTTCTTT
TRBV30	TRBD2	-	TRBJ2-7	CAWKAGGFHEQYF	TGTGCCTGGAAAGCGGGAGGGTTCCACGAGCAGTACTTC
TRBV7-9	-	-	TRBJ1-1	CAAQEGVHTEAFF	TGTGCCGCCCAGGAAGGGGTGCACACTGAAGCTTTCTTT
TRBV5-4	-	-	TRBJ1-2	CASGRGSNYGYTF	TGTGCCAGCGGACGCGGGTCTAACTATGGCTACACCTTC
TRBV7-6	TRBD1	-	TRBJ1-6	CASSLTGAVDSPLHF	TGTGCCAGCAGCTTGACAGGGGCGGTCGATTCACCCCTCCACTTT
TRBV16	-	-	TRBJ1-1	CASSQYQQVEAFF	TGTGCCAGCAGCCAATACCAACAGGTTGAAGCTTTCTTT
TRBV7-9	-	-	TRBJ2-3	CASSLGSTSTDTQYF	TGTGCCAGCAGCTTAGGTTCTACTAGCACAGATACGCAGTATTTT
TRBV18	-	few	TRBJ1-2	CASSSTPGFNYGYTF	TGTGCCAGCTCATCGACACCGGGATTTAACTATGGCTACACCTTC
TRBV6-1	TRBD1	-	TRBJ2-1	CASSEAGQGGVRQFF	TGTGCCAGCAGTGAGGCGGGACAGGGGGGTGTTAGGCAGTTCTTC
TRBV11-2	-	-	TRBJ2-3	CASSFSVTGTDTQYF	TGTGCCAGCAGCTTTTCCGTTACAGGCACAGATACGCAGTATTTT
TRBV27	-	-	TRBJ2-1	CASSWAGNEQFF	TGTGCCAGCAGTTGGGCGGGCAATGAGCAGTTCTTC
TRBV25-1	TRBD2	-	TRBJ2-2	CASSPDWTSGNTGELFF	TGTGCCAGCAGTCCAGATTGGACTAGCGGGAACACCGGGGAGCTGTTTTTT
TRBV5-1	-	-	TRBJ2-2	CASSLNPDMSTGELFF	TGCGCCAGCAGCTTGAATCCGGACATGTCCACCGGGGAGCTGTTTTTT
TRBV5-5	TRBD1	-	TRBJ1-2	CASSLGTGGYGYTF	TGTGCCAGCAGTCTCGGGACAGGGGGCTATGGCTACACCTTC
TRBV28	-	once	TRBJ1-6	CASNLDTGPSPLHF	TGTGCCAGCAATTTAGATACAGGGCCTTCACCCCTCCACTTT
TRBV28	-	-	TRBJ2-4	CASSSAGRDIQYF	TGTGCCAGCAGTTCGGCGGGGCGGGACATTCAGTACTTC
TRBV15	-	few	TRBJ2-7	CATSNYRETDEQYF	TGTGCCACCAGCAATTACAGGGAAACGGACGAGCAGTACTTC
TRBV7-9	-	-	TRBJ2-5	CASSFGGPETQYF	TGTGCCAGCAGCTTTGGTGGCCCGGAGACCCAGTACTTC
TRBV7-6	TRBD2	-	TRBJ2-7	CASSARTSGRDEQYF	TGTGCCAGCAGCGCGAGGACTAGCGGGAGGGACGAGCAGTACTTC
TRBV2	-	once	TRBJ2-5	CASSEGGGPETQYF	TGTGCCAGCAGTGAAGGGGGCGGTCCTGAGACCCAGTACTTC
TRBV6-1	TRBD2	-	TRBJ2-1	CASRSSGPLGNEQFF	TGTGCCAGCAGATCTAGCGGTCCTCTGGGGAATGAGCAGTTCTTC
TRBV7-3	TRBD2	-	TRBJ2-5	CASNLLAGAGGTQYF	TGTGCCAGCAACCTCCTAGCGGGAGCGGGGGGGACCCAGTACTTC
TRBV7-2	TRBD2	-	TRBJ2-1	CANGLAGATYNEQFF	TGTGCCAACGGACTAGCGGGAGCAACTTACAATGAGCAGTTCTTC
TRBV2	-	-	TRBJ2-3	CASNKGLSTDTQYF	TGTGCCAGCAATAAGGGGCTAAGCACAGATACGCAGTATTTT
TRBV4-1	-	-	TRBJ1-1	CASSQVTGLNTEAFF	TGCGCCAGCAGCCAAGTTACAGGATTGAACACTGAAGCTTTCTTT
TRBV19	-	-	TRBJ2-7	CASSLRSGEQYF	TGTGCCAGTAGCCTCCGTTCAGGCGAGCAGTACTTC
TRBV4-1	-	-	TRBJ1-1	CASSHRSTAKNTEAFF	TGCGCCAGCAGCCATCGGTCGACAGCCAAGAACACTGAAGCTTTCTTT
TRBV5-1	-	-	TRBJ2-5	CASSLVGLSQETQYF	TGCGCCAGCAGCTTGGTAGGACTCTCCCAAGAGACCCAGTACTTC
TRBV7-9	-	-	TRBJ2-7	CASSLKGSLSYEQYF	TGTGCCAGCAGCTTAAAGGGGTCCCTCTCCTACGAGCAGTACTTC
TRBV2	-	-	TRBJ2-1	CASSDATRSDEQFF	TGTGCCAGCAGCGATGCTACTAGATCCGATGAGCAGTTCTTC
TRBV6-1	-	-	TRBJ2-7	CASSGEFYEQYF	TGTGCCAGCAGCGGAGAGTTCTACGAGCAGTACTTC
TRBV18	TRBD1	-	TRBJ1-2	CASSPGDSDYGYTF	TGTGCCAGCTCACCGGGGGACAGCGACTATGGCTACACCTTC
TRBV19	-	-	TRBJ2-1	CASSMIGELNEQFF	TGTGCCAGTAGTATGATTGGGGAGTTGAATGAGCAGTTCTTC
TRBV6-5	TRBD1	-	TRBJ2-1	CASRARTGFLNEQFF	TGTGCCAGCAGGGCGAGGACAGGGTTTCTCAATGAGCAGTTCTTC
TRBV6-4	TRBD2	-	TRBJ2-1	CASSANLAGGPGREQFF	TGTGCCAGCAGTGCCAACTTAGCGGGAGGCCCCGGTCGGGAGCAGTTCTTC
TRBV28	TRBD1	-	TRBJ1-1	CASSSAQGAGTEAFF	TGTGCCAGCAGTTCAGCACAGGGGGCGGGGACTGAAGCTTTCTTT
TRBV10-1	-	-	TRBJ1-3	CASSDDRPGNTIYF	TGCGCCAGCAGTGACGACAGGCCTGGAAACACCATATATTTT
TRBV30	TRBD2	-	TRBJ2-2	CAQVGAGTRTGELFF	TGTGCACAAGTCGGAGCGGGGACCCGCACCGGGGAGCTGTTTTTT